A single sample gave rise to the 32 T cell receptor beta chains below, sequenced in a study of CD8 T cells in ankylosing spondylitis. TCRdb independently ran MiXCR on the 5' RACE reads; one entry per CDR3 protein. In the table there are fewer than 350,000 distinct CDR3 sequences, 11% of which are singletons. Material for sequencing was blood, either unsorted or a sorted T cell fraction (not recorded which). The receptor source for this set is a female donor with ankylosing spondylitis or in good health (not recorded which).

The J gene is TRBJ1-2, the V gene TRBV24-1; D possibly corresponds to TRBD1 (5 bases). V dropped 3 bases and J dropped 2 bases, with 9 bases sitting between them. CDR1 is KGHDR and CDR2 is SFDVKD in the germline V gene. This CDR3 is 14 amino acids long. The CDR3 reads CATSDAQGNYGYTF. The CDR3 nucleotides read TGTGCCACCAGTGATGCCCAGGGAAACTATGGCTACACCTTC.

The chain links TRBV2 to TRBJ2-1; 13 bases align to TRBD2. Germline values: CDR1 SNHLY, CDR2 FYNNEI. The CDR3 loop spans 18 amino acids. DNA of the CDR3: TGTACCATCAGCAAACCGGGACTAGCGGGAAGGGGGTACAATGAGCAGTTCTTC. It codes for CTISKPGLAGRGYNEQFF.

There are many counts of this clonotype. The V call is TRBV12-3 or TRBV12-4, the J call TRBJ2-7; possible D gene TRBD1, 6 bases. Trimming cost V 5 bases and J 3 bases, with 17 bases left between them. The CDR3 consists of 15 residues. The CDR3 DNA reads TGTGCCAGCAGTCCCAACAGGGTCTTGGGCTACGAGCAGTACTTC. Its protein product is CASSPNRVLGYEQYF.

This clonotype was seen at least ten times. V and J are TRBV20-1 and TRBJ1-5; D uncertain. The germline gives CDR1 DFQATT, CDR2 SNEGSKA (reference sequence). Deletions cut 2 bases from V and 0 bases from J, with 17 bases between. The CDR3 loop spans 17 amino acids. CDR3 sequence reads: CSARHQILPYSNQPQHF. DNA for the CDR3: TGCAGTGCTAGACACCAGATACTTCCTTATAGCAATCAGCCCCAGCATTTT.

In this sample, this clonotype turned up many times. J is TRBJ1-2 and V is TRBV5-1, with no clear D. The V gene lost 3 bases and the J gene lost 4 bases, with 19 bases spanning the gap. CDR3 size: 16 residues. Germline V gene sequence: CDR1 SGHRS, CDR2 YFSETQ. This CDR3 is CASSWSGPSGTYGYTF. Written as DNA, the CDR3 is TGCGCCAGCAGCTGGTCTGGGCCCTCCGGTACCTATGGCTACACCTTC.

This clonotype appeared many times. This CDR3 is CSAPFGSYEQYF. The CDR3 DNA reads as TGCAGTGCCCCTTTCGGGAGCTACGAGCAGTACTTC. This sequence joins TRBV20-1 and TRBJ2-7, with a weak D call TRBD2 (6 bases). The germline gives CDR1 DFQATT, CDR2 SNEGSKA (reference sequence). V was cut by 6 bases and J by 3 bases, with 12 bases left in between. This CDR3 contains 12 residues.

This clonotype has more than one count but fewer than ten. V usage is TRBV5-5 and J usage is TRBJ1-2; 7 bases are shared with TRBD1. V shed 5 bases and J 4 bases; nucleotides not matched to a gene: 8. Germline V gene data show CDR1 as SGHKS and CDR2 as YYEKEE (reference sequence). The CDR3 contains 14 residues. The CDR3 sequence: CASSSSGGIYGYTF. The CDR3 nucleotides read TGTGCCAGCAGTTCGTCAGGGGGAATCTATGGCTACACCTTC.

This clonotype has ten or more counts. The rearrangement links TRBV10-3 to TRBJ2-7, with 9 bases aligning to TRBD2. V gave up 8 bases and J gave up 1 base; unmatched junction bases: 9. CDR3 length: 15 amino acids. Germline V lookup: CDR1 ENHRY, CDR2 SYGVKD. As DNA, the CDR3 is TGTGCCATCTCTTCGGGTCTAGCGGGATCCTACGAGCAGTACTTC. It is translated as CAISSGLAGSYEQYF.

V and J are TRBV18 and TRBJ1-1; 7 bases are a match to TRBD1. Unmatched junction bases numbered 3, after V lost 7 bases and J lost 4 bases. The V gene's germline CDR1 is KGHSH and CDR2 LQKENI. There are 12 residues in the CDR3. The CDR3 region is CASLTGSTEAFF. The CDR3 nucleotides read TGTGCCAGCTTGACAGGGAGCACTGAAGCTTTCTTT.

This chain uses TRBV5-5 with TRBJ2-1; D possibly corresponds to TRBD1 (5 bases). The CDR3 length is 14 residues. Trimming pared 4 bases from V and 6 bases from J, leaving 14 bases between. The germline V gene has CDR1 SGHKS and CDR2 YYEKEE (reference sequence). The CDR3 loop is CASSPRWGLNEQFF. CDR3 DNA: TGTGCCAGCAGCCCCCGGTGGGGCCTCAATGAGCAGTTCTTC.

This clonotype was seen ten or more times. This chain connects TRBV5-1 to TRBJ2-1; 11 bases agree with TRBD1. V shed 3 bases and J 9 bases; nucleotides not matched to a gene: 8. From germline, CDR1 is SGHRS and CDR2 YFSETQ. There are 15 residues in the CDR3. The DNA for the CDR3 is TGCGCCAGCAGCTCATCTGGACAGGGGGCAGGTGAGCAGTTCTTC. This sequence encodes CASSSSGQGAGEQFF.

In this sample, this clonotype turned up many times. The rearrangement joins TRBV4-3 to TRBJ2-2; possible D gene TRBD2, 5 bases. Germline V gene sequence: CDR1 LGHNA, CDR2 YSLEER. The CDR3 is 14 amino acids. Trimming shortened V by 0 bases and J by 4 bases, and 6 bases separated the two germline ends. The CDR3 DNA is TGCGCCAGCAGCCAAGATGGGAGCACCGGGGAGCTGTTTTTT. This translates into CASSQDGSTGELFF.

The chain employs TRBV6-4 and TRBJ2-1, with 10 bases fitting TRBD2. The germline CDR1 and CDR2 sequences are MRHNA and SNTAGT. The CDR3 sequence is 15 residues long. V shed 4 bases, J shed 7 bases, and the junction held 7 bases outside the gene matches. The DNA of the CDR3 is TGTGCCAGCAGTGTTCTAGCGGGAGTAAGGAATGAGCAGTTCTTC. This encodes CASSVLAGVRNEQFF.

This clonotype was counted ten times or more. CDR3 DNA: TGTGCCAGCAGCTTAGAAAGGGATAACACCGGGGAGCTGTTTTTT. It specifies CASSLERDNTGELFF. V usage is TRBV5-4 and J usage is TRBJ2-2; D not certain. Germline assignment: CDR1 SGHNT and CDR2 YYREEE (reference sequence). The CDR3 extends over 15 amino acids. V lost 2 bases and J lost 2, with 10 bases in between. The whole variable domain, filled in from reference TRBV5-4 and TRBJ2-2, reads ETGVTQSPTHLIKTRGQQVTLRCSSQSGHNTVSWYQQALGQGPQFIFQYYREEENGRGNFPPRFSGLQFPNYSSELNVNALELDDSALYLCASSLERDNTGELFFGEGSRLTVL.

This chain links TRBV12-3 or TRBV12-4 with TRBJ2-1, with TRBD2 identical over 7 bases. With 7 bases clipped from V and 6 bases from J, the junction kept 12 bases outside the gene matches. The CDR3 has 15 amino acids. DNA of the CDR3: TGTGCCAGCACCCCCCGAGCGGGAATCGGCAATGAGCAGTTCTTC. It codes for CASTPRAGIGNEQFF.

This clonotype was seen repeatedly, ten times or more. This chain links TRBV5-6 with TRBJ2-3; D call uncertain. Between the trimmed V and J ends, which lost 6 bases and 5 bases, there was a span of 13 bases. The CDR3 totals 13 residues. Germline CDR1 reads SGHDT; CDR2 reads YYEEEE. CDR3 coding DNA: TGTGCCAGCATATCAGCTTCTGGAGATACGCAGTATTTT. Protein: CASISASGDTQYF.

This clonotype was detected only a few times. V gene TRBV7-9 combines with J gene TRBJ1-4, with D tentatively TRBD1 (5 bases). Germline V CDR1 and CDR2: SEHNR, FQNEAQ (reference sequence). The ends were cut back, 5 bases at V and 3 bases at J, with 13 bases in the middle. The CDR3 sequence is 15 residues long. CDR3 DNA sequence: TGTGCCAGCAGCCTATCGGGACTCTCTAATGAAAAACTGTTTTTT. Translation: CASSLSGLSNEKLFF.

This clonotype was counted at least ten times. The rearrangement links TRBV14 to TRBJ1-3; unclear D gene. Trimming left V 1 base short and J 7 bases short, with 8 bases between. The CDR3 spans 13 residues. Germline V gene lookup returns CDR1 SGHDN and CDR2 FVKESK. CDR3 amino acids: CASSQVGGNTIYF. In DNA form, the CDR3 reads TGTGCCAGCAGCCAAGTAGGCGGCAACACCATATATTTT.

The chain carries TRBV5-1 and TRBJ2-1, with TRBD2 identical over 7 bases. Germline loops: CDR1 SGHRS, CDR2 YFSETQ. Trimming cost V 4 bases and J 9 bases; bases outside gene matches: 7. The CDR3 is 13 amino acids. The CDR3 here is CASSRGEGTEQFF. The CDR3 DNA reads TGCGCCAGCAGCCGGGGGGAGGGAACTGAGCAGTTCTTC.

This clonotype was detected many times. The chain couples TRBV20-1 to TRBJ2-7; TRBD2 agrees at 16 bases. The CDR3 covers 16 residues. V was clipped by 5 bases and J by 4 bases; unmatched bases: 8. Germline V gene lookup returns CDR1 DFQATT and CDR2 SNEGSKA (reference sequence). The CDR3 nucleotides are TGCAGTGCTCCCGGGACTAGCGGGAGGGCCAAATACGAGCAGTACTTC. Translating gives CSAPGTSGRAKYEQYF.

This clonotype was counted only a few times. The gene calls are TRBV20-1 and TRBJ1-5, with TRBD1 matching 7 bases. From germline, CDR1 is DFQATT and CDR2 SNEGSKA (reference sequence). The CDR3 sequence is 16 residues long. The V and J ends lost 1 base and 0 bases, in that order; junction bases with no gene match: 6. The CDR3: CSARGGTVYSNQPQHF. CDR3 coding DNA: TGCAGTGCTAGAGGTGGGACAGTTTATAGCAATCAGCCCCAGCATTTT.

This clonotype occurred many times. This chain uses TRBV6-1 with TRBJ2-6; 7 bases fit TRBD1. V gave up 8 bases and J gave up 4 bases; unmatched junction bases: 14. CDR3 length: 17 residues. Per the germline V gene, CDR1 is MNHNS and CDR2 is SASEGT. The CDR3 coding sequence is TGTGCCAGCGCAAGCACACAGGGGATAGGAGGGGCCAACGTCCTGACTTTC. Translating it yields CASASTQGIGGANVLTF.

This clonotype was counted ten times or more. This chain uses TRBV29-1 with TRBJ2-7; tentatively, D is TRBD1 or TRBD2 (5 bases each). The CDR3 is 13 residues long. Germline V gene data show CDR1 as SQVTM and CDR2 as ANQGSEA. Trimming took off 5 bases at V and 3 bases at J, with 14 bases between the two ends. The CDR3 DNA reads TGCAGCGTTAGGGACCTAAACAACTACGAGCAGTACTTC. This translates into CSVRDLNNYEQYF.

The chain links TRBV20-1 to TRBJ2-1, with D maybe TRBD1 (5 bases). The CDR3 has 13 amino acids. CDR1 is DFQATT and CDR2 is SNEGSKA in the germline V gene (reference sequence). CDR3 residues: CSPSQGQKDEQFF. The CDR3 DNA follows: TGCAGCCCCTCGCAGGGTCAGAAGGATGAGCAGTTCTTC.

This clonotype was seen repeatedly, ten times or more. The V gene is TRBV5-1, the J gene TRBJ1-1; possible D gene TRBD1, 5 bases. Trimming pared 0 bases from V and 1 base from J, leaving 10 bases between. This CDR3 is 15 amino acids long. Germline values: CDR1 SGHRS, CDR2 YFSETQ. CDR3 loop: CASSLAGVRNTEAFF. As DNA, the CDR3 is TGCGCCAGCAGCTTGGCGGGGGTTCGGAACACTGAAGCTTTCTTT.

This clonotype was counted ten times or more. The CDR3 coding sequence is TGTGCCACCAGTGACCTGGGACTAGCGGGAGCGGGCAATGAGCAGTTCTTC. It specifies CATSDLGLAGAGNEQFF. The chain employs TRBV24-1 and TRBJ2-1, with 14 bases aligning to TRBD2. The junction had 7 bases not matched to a gene; V was cut back by 4 bases and J by 6 bases. Germline V gene lookup returns CDR1 KGHDR and CDR2 SFDVKD. This CDR3 comprises 17 residues.

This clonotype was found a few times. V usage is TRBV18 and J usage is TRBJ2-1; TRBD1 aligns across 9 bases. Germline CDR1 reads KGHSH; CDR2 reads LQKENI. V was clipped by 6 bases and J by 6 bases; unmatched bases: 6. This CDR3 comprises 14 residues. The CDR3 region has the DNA TGTGCCAGCTCCCTCGGACAGGGGCCCAATGAGCAGTTCTTC. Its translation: CASSLGQGPNEQFF. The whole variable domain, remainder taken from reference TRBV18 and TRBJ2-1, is NAGVMQNPRHLVRRRGQEARLRCSPMKGHSHVYWYRQLPEEGLKFMVYLQKENIIDESGMPKERFSAEFPKEGPSILRIQQVVRGDSAAYFCASSLGQGPNEQFFGPGTRLTVL.

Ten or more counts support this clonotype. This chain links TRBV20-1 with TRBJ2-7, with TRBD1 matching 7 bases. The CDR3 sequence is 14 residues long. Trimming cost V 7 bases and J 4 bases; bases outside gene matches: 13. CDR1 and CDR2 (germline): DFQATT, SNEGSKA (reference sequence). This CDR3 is CSVSQGRGWYEQYF. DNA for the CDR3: TGCAGTGTTTCCCAAGGCAGGGGGTGGTACGAGCAGTACTTC.

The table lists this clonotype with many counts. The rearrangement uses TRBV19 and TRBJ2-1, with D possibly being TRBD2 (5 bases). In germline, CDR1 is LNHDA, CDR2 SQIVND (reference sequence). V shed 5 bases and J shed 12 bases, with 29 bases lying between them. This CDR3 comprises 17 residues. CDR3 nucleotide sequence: TGTGCCAGTAGTTCCCACCAAGCGGAACACCAGGTCAAGGGGCAGTTCTTC. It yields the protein CASSSHQAEHQVKGQFF.

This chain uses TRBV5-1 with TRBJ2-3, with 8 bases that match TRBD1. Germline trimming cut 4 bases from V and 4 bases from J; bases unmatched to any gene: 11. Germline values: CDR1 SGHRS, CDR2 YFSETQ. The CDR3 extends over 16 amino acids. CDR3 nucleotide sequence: TGCGCCAGCAGCCCCCGGACAGGGTTCGATCCAGATACGCAGTATTTT. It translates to CASSPRTGFDPDTQYF.

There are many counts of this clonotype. The chain's CDR3 is CSVDLGGWYNEQFF. As DNA, the CDR3 is TGCAGCGTTGACTTGGGGGGGTGGTACAATGAGCAGTTCTTC. The rearrangement joins TRBV29-1 to TRBJ2-1; TRBD2 agrees at 7 bases. V was clipped by 3 bases and J by 4 bases; unmatched bases: 6. CDR1 and CDR2 (germline): SQVTM, ANQGSEA. The CDR3 runs to 14 residues.

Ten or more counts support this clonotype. For the CDR3, the DNA is TGTGCCAGCAGCTTAAGTGCTGGGTTCGGTATCGTTGATTCACCCCTCCACTTT. It is translated as CASSLSAGFGIVDSPLHF. V usage is TRBV7-8 and J usage is TRBJ1-6; no firm D call. The CDR3 has 18 residues. CDR1 is SGHVS and CDR2 is FQNEAQ in the germline V gene. The V end was cut by 2 bases, the J end by 8 bases, with 22 bases between.